This TCR beta chain was sequenced for a study of blood T cells in healthy people across ages. Each donor's blood draw was ten milliliters of peripheral blood. The second PCR ran roughly 7 to 12 cycles with a sample-barcoded 5' primer and J-beta primers. MiXCR, applied by TCRdb to the 5' RACE reads, yields one record per CDR3 protein. This sample carries 1.5 million to 2 million distinct CDR3 sequences, around 40% of them seen once, and the ten largest clones take 23%. Notes on the study in general: Strongly correlated with naive T cell percentage was TCR beta diversity. More naive CD4+ cells and higher diversity marked long-lived donors relative to aged donors. Any changes in expanded clonotypes were possibly confounded, as donor CMV status remained unknown.

Concerning this clonotype: The antigen is undetermined.

The source material was blood. The clonotype was recovered from a human donor in good health.

The CDR3 DNA is TGCGCCACCTTGCGGACGGGGACTGTGGATGAGCAGTTCTTC. Translation: CATLRTGTVDEQFF. V gene TRBV5-1 combines with J gene TRBJ2-1, with D possibly matching TRBD2 (6 bases). V was pared by 9 bases and J by 8 bases, with 21 bases between. The CDR3 runs 14 residues. The germline CDR1 and CDR2 sequences are SGHRS and YFSETQ.